This record covers a single T cell receptor beta chain. The antigen is not known. The sample belongs to a study of T cells in localized non-small cell lung cancer. Regarding the study as a whole: Clonality peaked in uninvolved adjacent lung rather than tumor.

Libraries were prepared by immunoSEQ multiplex PCR; TCRdb keeps only in-frame clonotypes and omits some of them. This table holds about 6,400 clones, 87% found once. This CDR3 spans 17 amino acids. This chain links TRBV21-1 with TRBJ2-3. TRBV21-1 is termed a pseudogene. The clonotype comes from a male donor aged 60 or older with stage I lung adenocarcinoma. The specimen was peripheral blood, collected before any cancer treatment. CDR3 in DNA: TGTGCCAGCAGCAATCATGTAACGAGGGGCTGGGCAGATACGCAGTATTTT. Protein sequence: CASSNHVTRGWADTQYF.